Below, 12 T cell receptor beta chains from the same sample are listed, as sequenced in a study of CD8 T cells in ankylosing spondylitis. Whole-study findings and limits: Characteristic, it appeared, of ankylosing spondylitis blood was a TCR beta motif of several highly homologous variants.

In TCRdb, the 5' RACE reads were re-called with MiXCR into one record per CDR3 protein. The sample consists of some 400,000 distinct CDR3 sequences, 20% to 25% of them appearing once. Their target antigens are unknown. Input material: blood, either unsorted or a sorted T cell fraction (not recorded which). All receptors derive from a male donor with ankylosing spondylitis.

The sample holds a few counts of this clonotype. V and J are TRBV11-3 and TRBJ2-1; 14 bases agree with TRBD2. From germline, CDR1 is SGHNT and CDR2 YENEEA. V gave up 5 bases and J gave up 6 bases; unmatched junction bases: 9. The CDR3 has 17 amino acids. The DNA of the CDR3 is TGTGCCAGCAGCCTAATGGTTGGGACTAGCGGGGGCAATGAGCAGTTCTTC. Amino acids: CASSLMVGTSGGNEQFF.

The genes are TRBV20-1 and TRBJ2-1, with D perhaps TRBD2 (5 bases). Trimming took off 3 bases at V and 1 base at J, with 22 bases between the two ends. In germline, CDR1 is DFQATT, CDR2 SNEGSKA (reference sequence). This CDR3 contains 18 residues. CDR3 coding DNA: TGCAGTGCTAGGGCTCGTGACCTAAGCGGAATTTCCTACAATGAGCAGTTCTTC. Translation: CSARARDLSGISYNEQFF.

CDR3 loop: CASSLSGANSPLHF. CDR3 nucleotides: TGCGCCAGCAGCTTGTCAGGGGCGAATTCACCCCTCCACTTT. The J gene is TRBJ1-6, the V gene TRBV5-1, with TRBD1 as a possible D gene (6 bases). Deletions cut 1 base from V and 7 bases from J, with 9 bases between. Germline CDR1 SGHRS, CDR2 YFSETQ. The CDR3 covers 14 residues.

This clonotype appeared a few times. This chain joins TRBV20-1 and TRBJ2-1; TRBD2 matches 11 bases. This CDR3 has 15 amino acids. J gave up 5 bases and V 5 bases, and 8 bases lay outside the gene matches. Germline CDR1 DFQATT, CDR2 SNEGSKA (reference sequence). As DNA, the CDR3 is TGCAGTGCTCCGACTAGCGGGACAGAGAACAATGAGCAGTTCTTC. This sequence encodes CSAPTSGTENNEQFF.

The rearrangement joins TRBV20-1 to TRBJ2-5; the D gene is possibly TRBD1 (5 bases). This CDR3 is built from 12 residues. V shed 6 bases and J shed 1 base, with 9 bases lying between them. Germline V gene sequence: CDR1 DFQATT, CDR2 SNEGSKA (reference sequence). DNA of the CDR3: TGCAGTGCATGGACAAGCCAAGAGACCCAGTACTTC. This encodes CSAWTSQETQYF.

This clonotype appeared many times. This chain's CDR3 is CASSRTADTQYF. The CDR3 DNA sequence: TGTGCCAGCAGTAGGACGGCAGATACGCAGTATTTT. This chain links TRBV12-3 or TRBV12-4 with TRBJ2-3; D not resolved. The CDR3 spans 12 residues. The V and J ends lost 5 bases and 4 bases respectively, with 7 bases between them.

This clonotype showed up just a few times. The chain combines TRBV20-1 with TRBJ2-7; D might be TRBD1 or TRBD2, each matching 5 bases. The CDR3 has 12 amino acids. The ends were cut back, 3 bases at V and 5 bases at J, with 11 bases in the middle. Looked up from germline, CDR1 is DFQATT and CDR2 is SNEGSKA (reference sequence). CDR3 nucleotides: TGCAGTGCTAGTGGGACCTCTGACGAGCAGTACTTC. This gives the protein CSASGTSDEQYF.

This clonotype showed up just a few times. The CDR3 spells CAISEARTYGYTF. In DNA, the CDR3 is TGTGCCATCAGTGAGGCCAGGACCTATGGCTACACCTTC. V gene TRBV10-3 combines with J gene TRBJ1-2; D is uncertain. V was cut by 2 bases and J by 4 bases, with 8 bases left in between. The CDR3 length is 13 residues. Germline-derived CDR1 and CDR2 are ENHRY and SYGVKD.

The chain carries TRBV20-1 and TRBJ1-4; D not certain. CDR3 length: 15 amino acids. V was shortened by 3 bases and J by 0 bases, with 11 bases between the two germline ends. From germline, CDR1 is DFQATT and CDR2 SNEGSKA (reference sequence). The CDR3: CSARDAPATNEKLFF. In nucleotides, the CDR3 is TGCAGTGCTAGGGACGCTCCTGCAACTAATGAAAAACTGTTTTTT.

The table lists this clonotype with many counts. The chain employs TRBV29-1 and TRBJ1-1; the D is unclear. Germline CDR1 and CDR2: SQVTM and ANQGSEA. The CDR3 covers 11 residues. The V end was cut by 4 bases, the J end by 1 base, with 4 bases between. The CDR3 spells CSVARNTEAFF. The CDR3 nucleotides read TGCAGCGTTGCACGGAACACTGAAGCTTTCTTT.

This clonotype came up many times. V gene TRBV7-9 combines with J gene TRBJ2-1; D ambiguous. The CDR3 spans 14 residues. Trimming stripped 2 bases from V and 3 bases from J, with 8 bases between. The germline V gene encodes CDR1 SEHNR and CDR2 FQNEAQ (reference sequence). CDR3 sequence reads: CASSLSIIYNEQFF. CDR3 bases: TGTGCCAGCAGCTTATCTATTATCTACAATGAGCAGTTCTTC.

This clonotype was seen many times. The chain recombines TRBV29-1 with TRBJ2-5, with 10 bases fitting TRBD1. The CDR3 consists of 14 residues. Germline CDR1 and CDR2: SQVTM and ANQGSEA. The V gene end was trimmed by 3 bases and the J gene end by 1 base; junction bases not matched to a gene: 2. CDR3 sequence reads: CSVERTGGQETQYF. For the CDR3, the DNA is TGCAGCGTTGAGCGGACAGGGGGCCAAGAGACCCAGTACTTC.